The source of this T cell receptor beta chain is a study of technical replicates of blood from a handful of donors. Clones were read by immunoSEQ multiplex PCR, and TCRdb kept only the in-frame ones, dropping some. The sample gives 85,000 to 100,000 clones, 85% to 95% of which show up once; around 0.3% is in the top ten. V lost 2 bases and J lost 6, with 12 bases in between. Germline CDR1 GTSNPN, CDR2 SVGIG (reference sequence). CDR3 size: 13 residues. The source of this sequence is a human donor in good health. Specimen: T cells isolated from PBMCs. The J gene is TRBJ2-3, the V gene TRBV30; D may be TRBD2 (5 bases). This CDR3 is CAWSRDRTDTQYF. The CDR3 coding sequence is TGTGCCTGGAGTCGGGATAGGACGGATACGCAGTATTTT. The full variable domain, completed using reference TRBV30 and TRBJ2-3, is SQTIHQWPATLVQPVGSPLSLECTVEGTSNPNLYWYRQAAGRGLQLLFYSVGIGQISSEVPQNLSASRPQDRQFILSSKKLLLSDSGFYLCAWSRDRTDTQYFGPGTRLTVL.